This TCR beta chain comes out of a study of shared clonotypes between healthy human individuals. Study-wide findings and caveats: Since donors were few, the genetic and exposure-history diversity represented was limited.

The repertoire was sequenced with immunoSEQ multiplex PCR; TCRdb's copy has only in-frame clones and lacks some. The data hold some 2 million clones, with about 95% observed a single time. The V and J ends lost 2 bases and 2 bases, in that order; junction bases with no gene match: 3. Germline CDR1 is MNHEY and CDR2 is SVGAGI. CDR3 length: 15 residues. Turning to this clone: Its antigen is not known.

Naive-designated CD8 cells lacked CD45RO, were positively enriched for CCR7, and omitted terminally differentiated effector memory CD45RA+ cells. Every donor, a Caucasian adult, lived in Nashville, Tennessee. The sequencing sample was made of naive CD8+ T cells sorted from blood. V gene TRBV6-5 combines with J gene TRBJ2-7, with 10 bases aligning to TRBD1. The clonotype comes from a man aged 18 to 30 in good health. For the CDR3, the DNA is TGTGCCAGCAGTTACCTGGACAGGGGGGCCTACGAGCAGTACTTC. It encodes CASSYLDRGAYEQYF.